The rows below give T cell receptor beta chains drawn from one sample of a study of blood T cell repertoires in COVID-19. The protocol was immunoSEQ multiplex PCR, while the TCRdb copy is restricted to in-frame clones and leaves out a portion. The profile covers about 370,000 clones, with 80% to 90% appearing a single time and around 1% taken by the ten largest. The sequencing sample was made of PBMCs or T cells enriched from blood (not recorded which). Receptor source: a man between 18 and 29 years old who had recovered from COVID-19. Both conserved end residues are part of each CDR3. A D gene is named only where the DNA matches it firmly. Clone size is not always given. Where it is, it says once, few, many or a class for expanded clones.

D gene	V gene	clone size	J gene	CDR3 DNA	CDR3 protein
.	TRBV5-4	.	TRBJ1-1	TGTGCCAGCAGCTTGGGATGGGCAGTTCGGAACACTGAAGCTTTCTTT	CASSLGWAVRNTEAFF
TRBD1	TRBV9	once	TRBJ1-1	TGTGCCAGCAGCGTCGGGACAGGGGGGGAAGCTTTCTTT	CASSVGTGGEAFF
.	TRBV7-9	once	TRBJ2-7	TGTGCCAGCAATTCGTGGCCTGGACAGATTTCCTACGAGCAGTACTTC	CASNSWPGQISYEQYF
.	TRBV12-3/TRBV12-4	.	TRBJ1-2	TGTGCCAGCAGTTTTGGAGTTAACTATGGCTACACCTTC	CASSFGVNYGYTF
.	TRBV28	.	TRBJ2-7	TGTGCCAGCAGTTCTGGGGCCCCCTACGAGCAGTACTTC	CASSSGAPYEQYF
.	TRBV5-5	.	TRBJ1-4	TGTGCCAGCAGCCCCGGGACACTGAATAATGAAAAACTGTTTTTT	CASSPGTLNNEKLFF
TRBD1	TRBV7-2	.	TRBJ2-5	TGTGCCAGCAGCTTAGGGCATCTCGGGACAGGGCGGCAAGAGACCCAGTACTTC	CASSLGHLGTGRQETQYF
TRBD1	TRBV14	.	TRBJ2-1	TGTGCCAGCAGCGCCCCGGGACAGCTATACAATGAGCAGTTCTTC	CASSAPGQLYNEQFF
TRBD1	TRBV5-1	.	TRBJ1-2	TGCGCCAGCAGGCCCGGGACAGACTCCTATGGCTACACCTTC	CASRPGTDSYGYTF
.	TRBV4-2	.	TRBJ2-7	TGTGCCAGCAGCCAAGAAAGGGGTTACGAGCAGTACTTC	CASSQERGYEQYF
TRBD1	TRBV2	.	TRBJ2-7	TGTGCCAGCAGTGCCGGACAGGCCTCCTACGAGCAGTACTTC	CASSAGQASYEQYF
.	TRBV7-9	.	TRBJ2-7	TGTGCCAGCAGCTTAGGGTGGAGGAGGGAGCAGTACTTC	CASSLGWRREQYF
TRBD1	TRBV2	.	TRBJ1-1	TGTGCCAGCAGTCAAAAACGACAGGGTACTGCTGAAGCTTTCTTT	CASSQKRQGTAEAFF
TRBD1	TRBV13	.	TRBJ2-7	TGTGCCAGCAGCCAAGACAGGGGGAGGGTTTACGAGCAGTACTTC	CASSQDRGRVYEQYF
TRBD1	TRBV3-1/TRBV3-2	few	TRBJ2-1	TGTGCCAGCAGCCAAGGGTACAGGGGGCGCGGGGGTGAGCAGTTCTTC	CASSQGYRGRGGEQFF
.	TRBV11-2	.	TRBJ2-7	TGTGCCAGCAGCTTAGTTCCAGGGTACTACGAGCAGTACTTC	CASSLVPGYYEQYF
TRBD2	TRBV5-4	.	TRBJ2-3	TGTGCCAGCAGCTTCCGGTCTAGCGGGACTAGCACAGATACGCAGTATTTT	CASSFRSSGTSTDTQYF
TRBD2	TRBV5-1	.	TRBJ2-2	TGCGCCAGCAGCTTGGCCGCGATGACTAGCGGGGGATTCACCGGGGAGCTGTTTTTT	CASSLAAMTSGGFTGELFF
.	TRBV7-2	once	TRBJ1-2	TGTGCCAGCAGCTTACTGCGGACTGACTATGGCTACACCTTC	CASSLLRTDYGYTF
TRBD1	TRBV10-3	.	TRBJ1-5	TGTGCCATCAGTGTGGCAGGGGGTTCACAGCCCCAGCATTTT	CAISVAGGSQPQHF
.	TRBV4-1	.	TRBJ1-1	TGCGCCAGCAGCCAAGTACAGATAACGGGGGGTATCGACACTGAAGCTTTCTTT	CASSQVQITGGIDTEAFF
.	TRBV19	.	TRBJ1-3	TGTGCCAGTAGTATGGGCAGGGACTCTGGAAACACCATATATTTT	CASSMGRDSGNTIYF